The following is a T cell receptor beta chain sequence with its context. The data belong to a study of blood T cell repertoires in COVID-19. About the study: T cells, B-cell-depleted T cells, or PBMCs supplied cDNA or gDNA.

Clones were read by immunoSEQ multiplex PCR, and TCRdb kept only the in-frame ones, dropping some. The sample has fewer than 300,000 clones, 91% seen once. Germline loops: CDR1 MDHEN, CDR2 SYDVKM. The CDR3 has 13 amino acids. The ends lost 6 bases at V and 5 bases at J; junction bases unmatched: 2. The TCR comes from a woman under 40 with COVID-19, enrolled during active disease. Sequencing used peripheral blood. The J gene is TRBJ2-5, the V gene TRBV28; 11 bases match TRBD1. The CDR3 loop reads CASSRDRGETQYF. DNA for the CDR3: TGTGCCAGCAGCAGGGACAGGGGGGAGACCCAGTACTTC.